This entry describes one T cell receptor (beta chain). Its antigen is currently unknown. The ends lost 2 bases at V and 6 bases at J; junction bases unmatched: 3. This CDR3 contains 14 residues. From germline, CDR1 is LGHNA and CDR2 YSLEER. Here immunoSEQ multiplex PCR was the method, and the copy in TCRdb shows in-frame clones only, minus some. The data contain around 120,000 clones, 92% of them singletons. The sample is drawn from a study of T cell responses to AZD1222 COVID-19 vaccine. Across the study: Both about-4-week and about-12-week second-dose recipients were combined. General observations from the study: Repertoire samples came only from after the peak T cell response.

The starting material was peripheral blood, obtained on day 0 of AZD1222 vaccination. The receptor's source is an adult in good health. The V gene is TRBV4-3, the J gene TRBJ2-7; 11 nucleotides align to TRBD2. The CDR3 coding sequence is TGCGCCAGCAGCCAACTTCTAGCGGGAGGCGAGCAGTACTTC. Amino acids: CASSQLLAGGEQYF.